The 31 T cell receptor beta chains presented below share a single source sample, sequenced in a study of spatial heterogeneity in lung cancer. Time point noted: blood at routine non-recurrence follow-up after resection. The input material, whole RNA from tumor, nontumor lung or frozen PBMC, was sequenced unsorted. TCRdb re-called the 5' RACE reads with MiXCR, one entry per CDR3 protein. The table records around 120,000 distinct CDR3 sequences, less than 15% of them present only once. The sample here was PBMCs, taken at follow-up. These receptors all come from a male donor with early-stage non-small cell lung cancer.

The table lists this clonotype with many counts. This chain connects TRBV30 to TRBJ1-1; tentative D call: TRBD1 (5 bases). V was clipped by 5 bases and J by 5 bases, with 12 bases between them. The CDR3 runs to 12 residues. CDR1 is GTSNPN and CDR2 is SVGIG in the germline V gene (reference sequence). DNA for the CDR3: TGTGCCTGGGCCAGGGAGGGGACTGAAGCTTTCTTT. Translation gives CAWAREGTEAFF.

This clonotype was recorded at least ten times. The chain recombines TRBV4-3 with TRBJ1-5, with a possible D match to TRBD1 (5 bases). V was cut by 3 bases and J by 6 bases, with 15 bases left in between. Per germline, CDR1 LGHNA and CDR2 YSLEER. The CDR3 extends over 15 amino acids. The CDR3 loop reads CASSQNAGTGQPQHF. Written as DNA, the CDR3 is TGCGCCAGCAGCCAGAACGCAGGGACGGGTCAGCCCCAGCATTTT.

The chain links TRBV10-3 to TRBJ1-1; 7 nucleotides align to TRBD1. With V trimmed by 10 bases and J by 0 bases, 11 bases remained unmatched. Per germline, CDR1 ENHRY and CDR2 SYGVKD. The CDR3 contains 15 residues. CDR3 nucleotide sequence: TGTGCCAGAGCCCCCGACAGGGAACTGAACACTGAAGCTTTCTTT. It yields the protein CARAPDRELNTEAFF.

This rearrangement joins TRBV18 to TRBJ2-7; D is possibly TRBD1 or TRBD2 (5 bases each). This CDR3 contains 15 residues. V was shortened by 0 bases and J by 6 bases, with 15 bases between the two germline ends. Germline V gives CDR1 KGHSH, CDR2 LQKENI. The chain's CDR3 is CASSPPGTARGEQYF. The CDR3 nucleotides read TGTGCCAGCTCACCACCAGGGACGGCTAGGGGCGAGCAGTACTTC.

This clonotype was counted between two and nine times. The V and J genes are TRBV5-1 and TRBJ1-1, with D hard to call. This CDR3 region has 13 residues. Per germline, CDR1 SGHRS and CDR2 YFSETQ. Trimming pared 2 bases from V and 1 base from J, leaving 6 bases between. The CDR3 protein is CASSFSTNTEAFF. The CDR3, as DNA: TGCGCCAGCAGCTTCAGCACGAACACTGAAGCTTTCTTT.

This clonotype was detected only a few times. This sequence joins TRBV11-2 and TRBJ1-1; 9 bases map to TRBD1. Germline loops: CDR1 SGHAT, CDR2 FQNNGV. This CDR3 is 14 amino acids long. With 5 bases clipped from V and 8 bases from J, the junction kept 9 bases outside the gene matches. The CDR3, as DNA: TGTGCCAGCAGCCCTCGAACCGGGACAGGGGAAGCTTTCTTT. Protein: CASSPRTGTGEAFF.

Only a few counts were recorded for this clonotype. V gene TRBV14 combines with J gene TRBJ2-5, with a possible D match to TRBD1 (6 bases). The CDR3 consists of 13 residues. Trimming took off 1 base at V and 5 bases at J, with 8 bases between the two ends. Germline V lookup: CDR1 SGHDN, CDR2 FVKESK. The CDR3 loop is CASSQGTVETQYF. Written as DNA, the CDR3 is TGTGCCAGCAGCCAAGGGACAGTGGAGACCCAGTACTTC.

The V and J genes are TRBV3-1 and TRBJ1-5, with 7 bases aligning to TRBD1. Germline V lookup: CDR1 LGHDT, CDR2 YNNKEL (reference sequence). This CDR3 contains 17 residues. Trimming took 1 base from V and 2 from J; bases not matched to a gene: 8. The CDR3 sequence is CASSQGQGGIGNQPQHF. As DNA, the CDR3 is TGTGCCAGCAGCCAAGGGCAGGGGGGGATAGGCAATCAGCCCCAGCATTTT.

At least ten counts were recorded for this clonotype. An end of the junction differs from the germline gene, which may be a read error. The chain uses TRBV7-9 and TRBJ2-7; D is possibly TRBD2 (5 bases). CDR1 and CDR2 from the germline V gene are SEHNR and FQNEAQ (reference sequence). There are 13 residues in the CDR3. Here the CDR3 reads CASSLGGPYEQYF. The CDR3 DNA reads TGTGCCAGCAGTTTAGGCGGGCCCTACGAGCAGTACTTC.

The chain uses TRBV4-3 and TRBJ1-2; 10 bases match TRBD1. Trimming removed 1 base from V and 8 bases from J; junction bases left unmatched: 10. Germline V gene data show CDR1 as LGHNA and CDR2 as YSLEER. CDR3 length: 16 residues. CDR3 amino acids: CASSQGRGLGQGGYTF. The CDR3 DNA sequence: TGCGCCAGCAGCCAAGGGCGGGGATTGGGACAGGGGGGCTACACCTTC.

The chain couples TRBV21-1 to TRBJ2-3; no check of the table's D call, TRBD2, against the DNA was made. TRBV21-1 is a listed pseudogene. The CDR3 runs 19 residues. As DNA, the CDR3 is TGTGCCAGCAGCCCAAGACTAGCGGGGAATCCCCCAAGCACAGATACGCAGTATTTT. It encodes CASSPRLAGNPPSTDTQYF.

Only a few counts were recorded for this clonotype. The chain is built from TRBV7-8 and TRBJ2-3; D possibly corresponds to TRBD2 (5 bases). The germline gives CDR1 SGHVS, CDR2 FQNEAQ. Deletions cut 2 bases from V and 6 bases from J, with 15 bases between. The CDR3 is 15 residues long. This chain's CDR3 is CASSLLPEEGDTQYF. The CDR3, as DNA: TGTGCCAGCAGCTTATTACCGGAAGAGGGTGATACGCAGTATTTT. Looking up the rest from reference TRBV7-8 and TRBJ2-3 gives the full variable domain: GAGVSQSPRYKVAKRGQDVALRCDPISGHVSLFWYQQALGQGPEFLTYFQNEAQLDKSGLPSDRFFAERPEGSVSTLKIQRTQQEDSAVYLCASSLLPEEGDTQYFGPGTRLTVL.

A few counts support this clonotype. The V and J genes are TRBV3-1 and TRBJ2-1; the D gene is possibly TRBD2 (5 bases). Trimming took off 4 bases at V and 4 bases at J, with 5 bases between the two ends. The CDR3 has 12 amino acids. Germline V gene data show CDR1 as LGHDT and CDR2 as YNNKEL (reference sequence). The CDR3 sequence: CASSPGYNEQFF. The CDR3 DNA reads as TGTGCCAGCAGCCCGGGGTACAATGAGCAGTTCTTC.

The rearrangement uses TRBV7-9 and TRBJ2-5, with D possibly called TRBD1 or TRBD2 (5 bases each). V shed 1 base and J shed 5 bases, with 11 bases lying between them. From germline, CDR1 is SEHNR and CDR2 FQNEAQ (reference sequence). The CDR3 has 14 residues. CDR3 coding DNA: TGTGCCAGCAGCTTAGGACAGCGGTGGGAGACCCAGTACTTC. It translates to CASSLGQRWETQYF.

The V and J genes are TRBV9 and TRBJ2-7, with 12 bases matching TRBD2. The CDR3 runs to 16 residues. Germline V gene lookup returns CDR1 SGDLS and CDR2 YYNGEE. J was trimmed by 4 bases and V by 5 bases; bases with no gene match: 10. The CDR3 spells CASSPSPTSGGYEQYF. In DNA form, the CDR3 reads TGTGCCAGCAGTCCCTCACCCACTAGCGGGGGGTACGAGCAGTACTTC.

This clonotype was picked up many times. V gene TRBV20-1 combines with J gene TRBJ1-6, with D possibly matching TRBD1 (6 bases). This CDR3 comprises 15 residues. The V end was cut by 4 bases, the J end by 6 bases, with 16 bases between. Germline lookup yields CDR1 DFQATT and CDR2 SNEGSKA (reference sequence). The DNA of the CDR3 is TGCAGTGCTATCGAATGGACAGTTTCTAATTCACCCCTCCACTTT. This codes for CSAIEWTVSNSPLHF.

Details on this clonotype: A much larger clone differs by one base, so this may be a read error. The J gene is TRBJ2-1, the V gene TRBV4-1; 10 nucleotides agree with TRBD2. Germline V lookup: CDR1 MGHRA, CDR2 YSYEKL. CDR3 length: 15 residues. The chain's CDR3 is CACSQSAGTSDEQFF. DNA of the CDR3: TGCGCCTGCAGCCAATCCGCCGGGACTAGCGATGAGCAGTTCTTC.

The CDR3 bases are TGTGCCAGCACCTTCATAGGTGGTAGCTACGAGCAGTACTTC. Amino acid sequence: CASTFIGGSYEQYF. The chain has TRBV28 and TRBJ2-7; D is unresolved. The CDR3 runs to 14 residues. Germline V gives CDR1 MDHEN, CDR2 SYDVKM. V was shortened by 7 bases and J by 3 bases, with 16 bases between the two germline ends.

This clonotype turned up a few times. The genes are TRBV5-6 and TRBJ2-7; D uncertain. The CDR3 length is 14 residues. The V end was cut by 0 bases, the J end by 2 bases, with 9 bases between. Germline V gene sequence: CDR1 SGHDT, CDR2 YYEEEE. The CDR3 nucleotides are TGTGCCAGCAGCTTGGACGGCCGACCCTACGAGCAGTACTTC. Translating gives CASSLDGRPYEQYF.

The rearrangement uses TRBV5-1 and TRBJ1-3, with D unclear. Between the trimmed V and J ends, which lost 1 base and 8 bases, there was a span of 16 bases. The CDR3 has 15 residues. Germline V gene lookup returns CDR1 SGHRS and CDR2 YFSETQ. As DNA, the CDR3 is TGCGCCAGCAGCTTGACGCAGGCGGGAAGGGACACCATATATTTT. Translated, it gives CASSLTQAGRDTIYF. Based on the CDR3 plus reference TRBV5-1 and TRBJ1-3, the full variable domain is KAGVTQTPRYLIKTRGQQVTLSCSPISGHRSVSWYQQTPGQGLQFLFEYFSETQRNKGNFPGRFSGRQFSNSRSEMNVSTLELGDSALYLCASSLTQAGRDTIYFGEGSWLTVV.

The V gene is TRBV10-1, the J gene TRBJ2-3; D may be TRBD1 (6 bases). Trimming cost V 5 bases and J 0 bases, with 12 bases left between them. The CDR3 is made up of 15 amino acids. Germline V gene sequence: CDR1 WNHNN, CDR2 SYGVQD (reference sequence). The CDR3 DNA sequence: TGCGCCAGCAGTCAGGGGCTCCTTAGCACAGATACGCAGTATTTT. Translation gives CASSQGLLSTDTQYF.

This clonotype was observed many times. The rearrangement links TRBV6-5 to TRBJ1-1; 7 bases are a match to TRBD1. Germline V gene lookup returns CDR1 MNHEY and CDR2 SVGAGI. The CDR3 extends over 15 amino acids. Trimming removed 6 bases from V and 0 bases from J; junction bases left unmatched: 7. Written as DNA, the CDR3 is TGTGCCAGCAGGGGACAGTCAGTAATGAACACTGAAGCTTTCTTT. It codes for CASRGQSVMNTEAFF.

This clonotype appeared a few times. The gene calls are TRBV12-3 or TRBV12-4 and TRBJ2-5, with TRBD2 identical over 7 bases. V gave up 8 bases and J gave up 4 bases; unmatched junction bases: 13. The CDR3 is made up of 15 amino acids. As DNA, the CDR3 is TGTGCCAGCCTTAGACGGGCGGGGGATGGAGAGACCCAGTACTTC. Encoded protein: CASLRRAGDGETQYF.

The rearrangement uses TRBV29-1 and TRBJ2-1, with a weak D call TRBD2 (5 bases). Germline lookup yields CDR1 SQVTM and CDR2 ANQGSEA. This CDR3 is 16 amino acids long. V shed 0 bases and J shed 4 bases, with 16 bases lying between them. As DNA, the CDR3 is TGCAGCGTTGAAGATCGGCTAGCTCTTCCGTACAATGAGCAGTTCTTC. It is translated as CSVEDRLALPYNEQFF.

The table lists this clonotype with a few counts. The rearrangement joins TRBV6-1 to TRBJ1-4; 7 nucleotides align to TRBD1. CDR3 size: 16 residues. The V segment lost 1 base and the J segment 6 bases; nucleotides outside the gene matches: 8. The germline V gene has CDR1 MNHNS and CDR2 SASEGT. This chain's CDR3 is CASSEGRDRSYEKLFF. The CDR3 region has the DNA TGTGCCAGCAGTGAAGGAAGGGACAGATCTTATGAAAAACTGTTTTTT.

This clonotype was observed many times. The V call is TRBV30, the J call TRBJ2-3; D might be TRBD1 or TRBD2, each matching 5 bases. This CDR3 is 13 amino acids long. The germline V gene has CDR1 GTSNPN and CDR2 SVGIG (reference sequence). Trimming stripped 3 bases from V and 4 bases from J, with 11 bases between. CDR3 DNA sequence: TGTGCCTGGAGCGCAGGGAGTGCAGATACGCAGTATTTT. Translated, it gives CAWSAGSADTQYF.

This clonotype was recorded a few times. The chain is built from TRBV28 and TRBJ2-7, with TRBD1 identical over 7 bases. The ends lost 6 bases at V and 3 bases at J; junction bases unmatched: 11. Germline loops: CDR1 MDHEN, CDR2 SYDVKM. This CDR3 has 15 amino acids. The CDR3 here is CASRLDRSGVYEQYF. For the CDR3, the DNA is TGTGCCAGCAGACTGGACAGGTCTGGCGTCTACGAGCAGTACTTC.

This chain links TRBV28 with TRBJ2-3; 10 nucleotides match TRBD2. Per the germline V gene, CDR1 is MDHEN and CDR2 is SYDVKM. V trimming: 4 bases; J trimming: 4 bases; junction bases outside the gene matches: 17. The CDR3 extends over 19 amino acids. The CDR3 nucleotides read TGTGCCAGCAGTTCCCCTCCCCCCGGGACTAGCGATGGGCCAGATACGCAGTATTTT. This translates into CASSSPPPGTSDGPDTQYF.

This clonotype showed up many times. The gene calls are TRBV12-3 or TRBV12-4 and TRBJ2-5, with D perhaps matching TRBD2 (5 bases). The CDR3 has 14 amino acids. V lost 2 bases and J 5 bases, leaving 12 bases between the germline ends. CDR3 sequence (DNA): TGTGCCAGCAGTTTAATGCTAGGAGGCGAGACCCAGTACTTC. Residues: CASSLMLGGETQYF.

The rearrangement links TRBV6-5 to TRBJ2-7; 7 nucleotides align to TRBD2. Germline V CDR1 and CDR2: MNHEY, SVGAGI. V shed 6 bases, J shed 3 bases, and the junction held 5 bases outside the gene matches. The CDR3 loop spans 13 amino acids. CDR3 bases: TGTGCCAGCAGGGGAGGGTTCGGCTACGAGCAGTACTTC. Translation gives CASRGGFGYEQYF.

The chain joins TRBV18 to TRBJ2-1; 10 nucleotides agree with TRBD2. CDR1 and CDR2 (germline): KGHSH, LQKENI. V shed 0 bases, J shed 9 bases, and the junction held 5 bases outside the gene matches. The CDR3 length is 15 residues. For the CDR3, the DNA is TGTGCCAGCTCACCACCCAGCGGGGGGGCCGGTGAGCAGTTCTTC. It codes for CASSPPSGGAGEQFF.